A selection of T cell receptor beta chains follows, all from one sample in a study of T cell responses to AZD1222 COVID-19 vaccine. The repertoire was sequenced with immunoSEQ multiplex PCR; TCRdb's copy has only in-frame clones and lacks some. Among more than 90,000 clones listed, approximately 91% were seen once. Source: peripheral blood, taken 28 days after the second AZD1222 dose. These receptors came from an adult who received the AZD1222 COVID-19 vaccine. Both conserved end residues are part of each CDR3. D genes are given only for firm matches. Only some rows state a clone size, as once, few, many or a class for expanded clones.

V	D	J	size	CDR3	DNA
TRBV25-1	.	TRBJ2-2	.	CASMGHTNTGELFF	TGTGCCAGCATGGGACACACGAACACCGGGGAGCTGTTTTTT
TRBV15	TRBD2	TRBJ2-7	.	CATSRGETSGSREQYF	TGTGCCACCAGCAGAGGGGAGACTAGCGGGAGTCGCGAGCAGTACTTC
TRBV5-1	.	TRBJ2-7	.	CASSVAPPGQRRGEQYF	TGCGCCAGCAGCGTGGCACCCCCGGGACAGCGGAGGGGCGAGCAGTACTTC
TRBV10-1	.	TRBJ1-1	.	CASSDSTTRAFF	TGCGCCAGCAGTGATTCAACGACCAGAGCTTTCTTT
TRBV5-1	.	TRBJ2-1	.	CASSLWDDEQFF	TGCGCCAGCAGCTTGTGGGACGATGAGCAGTTCTTC
TRBV30	.	TRBJ1-2	.	CAWSSRGDYGYTF	TGTGCCTGGAGCAGCAGGGGAGACTATGGCTACACCTTC
TRBV11-2	.	TRBJ2-7	.	CASSLNGDEQYF	TGTGCCAGCAGCCTAAACGGGGACGAGCAGTACTTC
TRBV3-1/TRBV3-2	TRBD1	TRBJ1-2	.	CASSANRGLSYGYTF	TGTGCCAGCAGCGCAAACAGGGGCCTTTCCTATGGCTACACCTTC
TRBV27	TRBD2	TRBJ2-1	.	CASSLSVAGTWGNEQFF	TGTGCCAGCAGTTTATCAGTAGCGGGTACCTGGGGCAATGAGCAGTTCTTC
TRBV27	.	TRBJ2-2	.	CASRITYSTGELFF	TGTGCCAGCAGGATAACTTACTCTACTGGGGAGCTGTTTTTT
TRBV5-8	.	TRBJ1-1	.	CASSYRFMNTEAFF	TGTGCCAGCAGCTACAGATTCATGAACACTGAAGCTTTCTTT
TRBV6-5	TRBD1	TRBJ2-7	.	CASSLRDRGFYEQYF	TGTGCCAGCAGTCTCCGGGACAGGGGATTCTACGAGCAGTACTTC
TRBV6-6	.	TRBJ1-2	.	CASSLRGGGGYTF	TGTGCCAGCAGCCTAAGGGGCGGGGGAGGCTACACCTTC
TRBV5-1	TRBD1	TRBJ2-5	.	CASSYGQGAETQYF	TGCGCCAGCAGTTACGGACAGGGGGCAGAGACCCAGTACTTC
TRBV2	.	TRBJ2-5	.	CASKVQVPETQYF	TGTGCCAGCAAGGTCCAGGTTCCGGAGACCCAGTACTTC
TRBV19	.	TRBJ1-4	.	CASSIPPEKLFF	TGTGCCAGTAGTATCCCCCCCGAAAAACTGTTTTTT
TRBV5-1	TRBD2	TRBJ2-5	.	CASQRGAGQETQYF	TGCGCCAGCCAGCGGGGGGCAGGGCAAGAGACCCAGTACTTC
TRBV7-9	.	TRBJ1-3	.	CASSTLRDTSGNTIYF	TGTGCCAGCAGTACTCTTAGGGACACCTCTGGAAACACCATATATTTT
TRBV30	.	TRBJ2-1	.	CAWKPGWGAYNEQFF	TGTGCCTGGAAGCCAGGGTGGGGCGCCTACAATGAGCAGTTCTTC
TRBV19	.	TRBJ2-3	.	CASKVGTTDTQYF	TGTGCCAGTAAAGTCGGAACCACAGATACGCAGTATTTT
TRBV2	.	TRBJ2-3	.	CASSSTDTQYF	TGTGCCAGCAGTTCGACAGATACGCAGTATTTT
TRBV30	.	TRBJ1-1	few	CACAGGTEAFF	TGTGCCTGTGCTGGGGGTACTGAAGCTTTCTTT
TRBV6-5	TRBD1	TRBJ2-1	.	CASQAGTGDQNEQFF	TGTGCCAGCCAAGCCGGGACAGGGGACCAGAATGAGCAGTTCTTC
TRBV10-3	.	TRBJ2-3	.	CAISGREVGTDTQYF	TGTGCCATCAGTGGCAGGGAAGTCGGGACAGATACGCAGTATTTT
TRBV24-1	TRBD2	TRBJ2-1	.	CATSDLLLSAREGPYGNEQFF	TGTGCCACCAGTGATTTGCTTCTCTCGGCGCGGGAGGGCCCGTATGGCAATGAGCAGTTCTTC
TRBV15	TRBD2	TRBJ2-2	.	CATRGLAGNARRTGELFF	TGTGCCACCAGGGGACTAGCGGGAAATGCTCGTCGCACCGGGGAGCTGTTTTTT
TRBV6-5	.	TRBJ2-2	.	CASTENSGHTGELFF	TGTGCCAGCACCGAAAATAGCGGCCACACCGGGGAGCTGTTTTTT
TRBV4-1	.	TRBJ2-1	once	CASSQRGADPRDEQFF	TGCGCCAGCAGCCAAAGGGGGGCGGACCCCAGGGATGAGCAGTTCTTC
TRBV28	.	TRBJ1-5	.	CASSGLYSNQPQHF	TGTGCCAGCAGCGGCCTTTATAGCAATCAGCCCCAGCATTTT
TRBV5-1	TRBD2	TRBJ2-1	.	CASSRTSGTYNEQFF	TGCGCCAGCAGCCGGACTAGCGGCACCTACAATGAGCAGTTCTTC
TRBV4-2	.	TRBJ1-3	once	CASSLTHSISGNTIYF	TGTGCCAGCAGCCTCACACACTCCATCTCTGGAAACACCATATATTTT
TRBV5-1	.	TRBJ2-3	.	CASSPVGSTDTQYF	TGCGCCAGCAGTCCCGTGGGGAGCACAGATACGCAGTATTTT
TRBV7-9	TRBD1	TRBJ1-4	.	CASSLVTGWEKLFF	TGTGCCAGCAGCTTAGTGACAGGGTGGGAAAAACTGTTTTTT
TRBV19	TRBD1	TRBJ2-7	.	CASSLKGQVAYEQYF	TGTGCCAGTAGTCTAAAGGGACAGGTTGCCTACGAGCAGTACTTC
TRBV5-1	.	TRBJ1-3	few	CASSLVPTGPGNTIYF	TGCGCCAGCAGCTTGGTACCTACAGGACCTGGAAACACCATATATTTT
TRBV28	TRBD1	TRBJ1-2	once	CASSSPREGAAGYTF	TGTGCCAGCAGTTCCCCTCGGGAGGGGGCGGCTGGCTACACCTTC
TRBV7-3	TRBD2	TRBJ2-1	once	CASSATSGSTTYNEQFF	TGTGCCAGCAGCGCCACTAGCGGGAGTACCACCTACAATGAGCAGTTCTTC
TRBV29-1	TRBD1	TRBJ1-2	.	CSVAPGQGFYGYTF	TGCAGCGTTGCGCCGGGACAGGGGTTCTATGGCTACACCTTC
TRBV7-9	.	TRBJ1-1	.	CASSFSLGGTEAFF	TGTGCCAGCAGCTTTTCCCTCGGGGGCACTGAAGCTTTCTTT
TRBV30	TRBD1	TRBJ1-1	.	CAWEGQRNTEAFF	TGTGCCTGGGAGGGACAGCGGAACACTGAAGCTTTCTTT
TRBV5-1	.	TRBJ2-2	.	CASSLVVLGTGELFF	TGCGCCAGCAGCTTGGTTGTACTCGGCACCGGGGAGCTGTTTTTT
TRBV6-5	TRBD1	TRBJ1-2	once	CASKVRDRAYYTF	TGTGCCAGCAAAGTACGGGACAGGGCATATTACACCTTC
TRBV5-1	TRBD1	TRBJ2-7	.	CASSPRTGTYEQYF	TGCGCCAGCAGCCCGAGGACAGGGACCTACGAGCAGTACTTC
TRBV19	.	TRBJ2-1	.	CASSISWGNYNEQFF	TGTGCCAGTAGTATTTCTTGGGGGAACTACAATGAGCAGTTCTTC
TRBV3-1/TRBV3-2	TRBD1	TRBJ1-2	.	CASSAGQGGYGYTF	TGTGCCAGCAGCGCGGGACAGGGGGGGTATGGCTACACCTTC
TRBV7-6	TRBD1	TRBJ1-6	.	CASSSGQGSNSPLHF	TGTGCCAGCAGCTCGGGACAGGGATCCAATTCACCCCTCCACTTT
TRBV2	.	TRBJ1-1	.	CASTRRDTEAFF	TGTGCCAGCACTAGGAGGGACACTGAAGCTTTCTTT
TRBV7-8	TRBD2	TRBJ2-1	.	CASSRRGTSADNEQFF	TGTGCCAGCAGCCGTCGCGGGACTAGCGCGGACAATGAGCAGTTCTTC
TRBV2	TRBD1	TRBJ2-7	.	CASTTRDSFYEQYF	TGTGCCAGCACGACCCGGGACAGTTTCTACGAGCAGTACTTC
TRBV7-9	.	TRBJ1-5	.	CASSLRDNAQHF	TGTGCCAGCAGCTTAAGGGACAACGCCCAGCATTTT
TRBV6-1	TRBD2	TRBJ2-3	.	CASSGVAGESPDTQYF	TGTGCCAGCAGTGGAGTAGCGGGCGAGAGTCCAGATACGCAGTATTTT
TRBV6-5	.	TRBJ1-3	once	CASSYKITSSGNTIYF	TGTGCCAGCAGCTACAAAATTACTAGCTCTGGAAACACCATATATTTT
TRBV6-5	.	TRBJ1-1	.	CASTASDIRTEAFF	TGTGCCAGCACCGCATCCGACATTAGGACTGAAGCTTTCTTT
TRBV15	.	TRBJ1-6	.	CATSRESSPLHF	TGTGCCACCAGCAGAGAAAGTTCACCCCTCCACTTT
TRBV12-3/TRBV12-4	.	TRBJ1-1	.	CASNQQMNTEAFF	TGTGCCAGCAATCAACAGATGAACACTGAAGCTTTCTTT
TRBV9	.	TRBJ2-1	once	CASSTPDSYNEQFF	TGTGCCAGCAGCACACCGGACTCATACAATGAGCAGTTCTTC
TRBV5-4	.	TRBJ2-7	once	CASSLVEGRSSYEQYF	TGTGCCAGCAGCTTGGTCGAGGGCCGCAGCTCCTACGAGCAGTACTTC
TRBV7-3	TRBD2	TRBJ2-2	.	CASSFEPGLAFDTGELFF	TGTGCCAGCAGCTTCGAACCGGGACTAGCGTTTGACACCGGGGAGCTGTTTTTT
TRBV5-1	.	TRBJ1-1	.	CASSLMGGQNTEAFF	TGCGCCAGCAGCTTGATGGGGGGACAAAACACTGAAGCTTTCTTT